This T cell receptor beta chain was sequenced for a study of OX40 agonist ivuxolimab in advanced cancers. Data came from immunoSEQ multiplex PCR; TCRdb stores just in-frame clones and leaves some out. Of tens of thousands of clones listed, 75% to 85% are singletons. This CDR3 is 13 amino acids long. The germline V gene encodes CDR1 MRHNA and CDR2 SNTAGT. Trimming pared 3 bases from V and 10 bases from J, leaving 13 bases between. This receptor was obtained from an adult with an advanced solid tumor such as melanoma, head and neck, liver or kidney cancer. The material was CD4+ or CD8+ T cells sorted from blood, obtained in a trial of the OX40 agonist ivuxolimab. The rearrangement joins TRBV6-4 to TRBJ2-1, with D possibly being TRBD1 or TRBD2 (6 bases each). This chain's CDR3 is CASSERGEKEQFF. CDR3 sequence (DNA): TGTGCCAGCAGTGAGAGGGGGGAAAAGGAGCAGTTCTTC.